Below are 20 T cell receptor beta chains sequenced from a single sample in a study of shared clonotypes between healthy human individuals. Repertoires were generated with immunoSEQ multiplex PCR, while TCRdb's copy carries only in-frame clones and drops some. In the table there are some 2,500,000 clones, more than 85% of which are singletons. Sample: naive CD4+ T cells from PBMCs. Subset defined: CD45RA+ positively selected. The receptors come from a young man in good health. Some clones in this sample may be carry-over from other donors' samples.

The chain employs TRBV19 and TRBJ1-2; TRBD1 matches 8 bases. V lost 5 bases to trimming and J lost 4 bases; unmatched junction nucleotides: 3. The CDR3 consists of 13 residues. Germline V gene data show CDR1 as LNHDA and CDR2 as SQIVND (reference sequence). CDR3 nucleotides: TGTGCCAGTAGTCTCGACAGGGGCTATGGCTACACCTTC. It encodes CASSLDRGYGYTF.

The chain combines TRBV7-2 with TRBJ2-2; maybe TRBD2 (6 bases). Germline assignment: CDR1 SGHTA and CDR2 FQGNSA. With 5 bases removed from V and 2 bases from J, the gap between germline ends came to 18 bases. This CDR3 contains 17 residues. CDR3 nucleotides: TGTGCCAGCAGCCCAAGGACGGGAGAAAAAAACACCGGGGAGCTGTTTTTT. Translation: CASSPRTGEKNTGELFF. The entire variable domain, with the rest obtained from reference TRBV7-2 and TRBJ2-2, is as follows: GAGVSQSPSNKVTEKGKDVELRCDPISGHTALYWYRQSLGQGLEFLIYFQGNSAPDKSGLPSDRFSAERTGGSVSTLTIQRTQQEDSAVYLCASSPRTGEKNTGELFFGEGSRLTVL.

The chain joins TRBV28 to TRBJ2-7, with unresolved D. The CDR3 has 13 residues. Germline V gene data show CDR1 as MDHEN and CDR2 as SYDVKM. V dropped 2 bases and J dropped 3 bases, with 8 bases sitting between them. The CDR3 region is CASSLGLIYEQYF. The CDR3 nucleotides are TGTGCCAGCAGTTTAGGGCTCATCTACGAGCAGTACTTC. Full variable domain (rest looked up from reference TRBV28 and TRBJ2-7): DVKVTQSSRYLVKRTGEKVFLECVQDMDHENMFWYRQDPGLGLRLIYFSYDVKMKEKGDIPEGYSVSREKKERFSLILESASTNQTSMYLCASSLGLIYEQYFGPGTRLTVT.

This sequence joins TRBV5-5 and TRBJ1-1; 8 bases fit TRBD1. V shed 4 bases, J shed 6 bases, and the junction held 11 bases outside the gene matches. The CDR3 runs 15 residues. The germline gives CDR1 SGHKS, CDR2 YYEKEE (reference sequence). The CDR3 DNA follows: TGTGCCAGCAGCCTTATTGGACAGGGTGACGCTGAAGCTTTCTTT. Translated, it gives CASSLIGQGDAEAFF.

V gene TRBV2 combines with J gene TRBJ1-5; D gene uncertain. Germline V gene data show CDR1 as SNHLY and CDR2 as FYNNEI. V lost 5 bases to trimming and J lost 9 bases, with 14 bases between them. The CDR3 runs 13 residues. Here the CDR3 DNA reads TGTGCCAGCAGTCCTCCGGCGGCGGTGCCCCAGCATTTT. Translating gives CASSPPAAVPQHF.

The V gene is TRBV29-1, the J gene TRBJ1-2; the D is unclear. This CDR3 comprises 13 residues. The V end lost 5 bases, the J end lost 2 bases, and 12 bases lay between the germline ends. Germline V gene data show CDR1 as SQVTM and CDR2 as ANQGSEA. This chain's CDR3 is CSVSRTGNYGYTF. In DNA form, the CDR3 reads TGCAGCGTTAGTAGGACGGGAAACTATGGCTACACCTTC.

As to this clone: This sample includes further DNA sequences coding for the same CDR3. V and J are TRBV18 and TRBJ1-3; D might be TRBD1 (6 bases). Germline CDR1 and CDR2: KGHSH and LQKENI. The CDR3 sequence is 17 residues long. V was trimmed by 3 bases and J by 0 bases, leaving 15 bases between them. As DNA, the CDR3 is TGTGCCAGCTCACCGCCCAGGGGCCAGATCTCTGGAAACACCATATATTTT. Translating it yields CASSPPRGQISGNTIYF.

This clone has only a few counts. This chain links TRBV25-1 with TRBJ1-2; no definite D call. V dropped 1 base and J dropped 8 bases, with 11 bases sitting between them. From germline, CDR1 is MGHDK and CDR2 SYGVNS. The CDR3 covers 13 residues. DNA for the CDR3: TGTGCCAGCAGTGAATCCAATTTCCTAGGCTACACCTTC. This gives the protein CASSESNFLGYTF.

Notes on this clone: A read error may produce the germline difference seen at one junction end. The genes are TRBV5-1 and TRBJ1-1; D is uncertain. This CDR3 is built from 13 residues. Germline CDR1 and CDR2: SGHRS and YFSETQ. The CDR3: CASSLDPGGLGFF. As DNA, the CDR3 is TGCGCCAGCAGCTTGGATCCGGGAGGATTAGGGTTTTTT.

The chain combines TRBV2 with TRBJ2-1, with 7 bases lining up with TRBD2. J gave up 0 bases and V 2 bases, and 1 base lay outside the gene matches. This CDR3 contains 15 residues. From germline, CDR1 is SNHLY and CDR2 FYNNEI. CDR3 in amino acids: CASSERGDSYNEQFF. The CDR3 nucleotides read TGTGCCAGCAGTGAACGGGGGGACTCCTACAATGAGCAGTTCTTC.

CDR3 loop: CASSETGRPPYEQYF. Here the CDR3 DNA reads TGTGCCAGCAGTGAAACAGGTCGACCTCCCTACGAGCAGTACTTC. This chain connects TRBV7-9 to TRBJ2-7, with a possible D match to TRBD1 (5 bases). There are 15 residues in the CDR3. Per germline, CDR1 SEHNR and CDR2 FQNEAQ (reference sequence). With 6 bases removed from V and 2 bases from J, the gap between germline ends came to 17 bases.

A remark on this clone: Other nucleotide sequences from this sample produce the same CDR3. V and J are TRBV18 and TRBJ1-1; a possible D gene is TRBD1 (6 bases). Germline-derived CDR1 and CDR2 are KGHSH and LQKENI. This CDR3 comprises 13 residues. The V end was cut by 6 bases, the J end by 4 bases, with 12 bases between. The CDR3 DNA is TGTGCCAGCTCCCAGGGGCAAGGCACTGAAGCTTTCTTT. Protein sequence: CASSQGQGTEAFF.

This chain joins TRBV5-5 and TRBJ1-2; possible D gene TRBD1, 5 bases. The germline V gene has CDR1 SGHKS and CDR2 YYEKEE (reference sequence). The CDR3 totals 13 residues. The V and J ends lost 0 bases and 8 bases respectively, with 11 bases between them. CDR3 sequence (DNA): TGTGCCAGCAGCTTGGAGGCAGGGAAAGGCTACACCTTC. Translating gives CASSLEAGKGYTF.

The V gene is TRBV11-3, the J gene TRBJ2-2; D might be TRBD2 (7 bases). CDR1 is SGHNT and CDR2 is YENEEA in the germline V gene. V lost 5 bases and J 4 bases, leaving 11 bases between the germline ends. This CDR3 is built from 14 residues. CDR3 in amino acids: CASSQRGGTGELFF. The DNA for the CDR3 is TGTGCCAGCAGCCAGAGGGGGGGCACCGGGGAGCTGTTTTTT.

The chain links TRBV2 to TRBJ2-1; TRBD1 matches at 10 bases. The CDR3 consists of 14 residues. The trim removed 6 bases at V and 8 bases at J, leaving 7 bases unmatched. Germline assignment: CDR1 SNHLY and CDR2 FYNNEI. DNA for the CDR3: TGTGCCAGCAGCCGGGACAGGGGTTTCGATGAGCAGTTCTTC. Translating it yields CASSRDRGFDEQFF.

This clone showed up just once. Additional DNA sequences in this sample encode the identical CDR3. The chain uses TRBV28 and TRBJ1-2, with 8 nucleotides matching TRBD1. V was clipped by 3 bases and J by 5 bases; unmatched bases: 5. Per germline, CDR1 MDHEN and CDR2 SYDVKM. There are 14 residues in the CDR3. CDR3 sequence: CASSFQGAFYGYTF. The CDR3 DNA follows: TGTGCCAGCAGTTTTCAGGGGGCGTTTTATGGCTACACCTTC.

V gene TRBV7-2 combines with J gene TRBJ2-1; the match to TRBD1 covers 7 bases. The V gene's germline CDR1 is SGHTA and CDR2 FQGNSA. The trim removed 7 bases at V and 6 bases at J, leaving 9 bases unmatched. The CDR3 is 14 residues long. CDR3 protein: CASTTSGGGNEQFF. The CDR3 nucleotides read TGTGCCAGCACTACATCAGGGGGTGGCAATGAGCAGTTCTTC.

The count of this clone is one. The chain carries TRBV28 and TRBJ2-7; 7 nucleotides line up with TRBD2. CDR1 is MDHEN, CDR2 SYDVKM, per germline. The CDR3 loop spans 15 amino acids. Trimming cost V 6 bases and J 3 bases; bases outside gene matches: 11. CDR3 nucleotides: TGTGCCAGCAGGCCAGGCGGGACTACCGACTACGAGCAGTACTTC. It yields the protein CASRPGGTTDYEQYF.

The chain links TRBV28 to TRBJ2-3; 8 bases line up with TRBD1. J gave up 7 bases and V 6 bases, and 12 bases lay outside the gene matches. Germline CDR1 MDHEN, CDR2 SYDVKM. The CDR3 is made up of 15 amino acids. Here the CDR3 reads CASRGSDRDLYTQYF. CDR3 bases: TGTGCCAGCAGGGGATCGGACAGGGATTTGTATACGCAGTATTTT.

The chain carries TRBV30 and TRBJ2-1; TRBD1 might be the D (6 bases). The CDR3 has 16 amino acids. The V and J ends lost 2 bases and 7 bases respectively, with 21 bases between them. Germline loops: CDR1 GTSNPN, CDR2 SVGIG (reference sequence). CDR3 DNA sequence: TGTGCCTGGAGTATCAGGGGTCCCCCGGTCGGGAATGAGCAGTTCTTC. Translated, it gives CAWSIRGPPVGNEQFF.